The present T cell receptor beta chain was sequenced within a study of cytomegalovirus exposure and HLA in healthy donors. Study at large: Unique TCRs numbering around 85 million, obtained from HLA-typed donors, made up an early data release. Study-wide points: Immune exposure information comprised only CMV serostatus. It was reported in a later analysis that an Asian-associated ancestry cluster showed fewer N-insertions than the 666-donor mean.

About this clone itself: What it recognizes is unknown.

Germline CDR1 and CDR2: MNHEY and SMNVEV (reference sequence). The CDR3 has 13 amino acids. J was trimmed by 8 bases and V by 5 bases; bases with no gene match: 6. With 60 Vbeta and 13 Jbeta primers, the PCR was carried out. Measured with immunoSEQ multiplex PCR; TCRdb has only the in-frame clones, and not every one. The table includes about 160,000 clones, roughly 70% detected once. The chain joins TRBV27 to TRBJ2-3, with 8 bases matching TRBD1. The sequence derives from a woman in her forties or fifties in good health and CMV-seropositive. Sample: PBMCs. CDR3 region: CASSARGRVTQYF. CDR3 DNA: TGTGCCAGCAGTGCCAGGGGGCGGGTTACGCAGTATTTT.